Detailed here is one T cell receptor beta chain. The antigen is not known. CDR3 length: 17 amino acids. Germline trimming cut 1 base from V and 2 bases from J; bases unmatched to any gene: 10. Germline V gene lookup returns CDR1 GTSNPN and CDR2 SVGIG (reference sequence). The data belong to a study of CD8 T cells in Susac syndrome. Sequencing of TCR beta was carried out in blood CD8+ and CD4+ T cells. Negative isolation yielded CD8+ and CD4+ T cells; FACS enriched TEMRA cells. RNA was extracted with the RNeasy kit, and a quantity of roughly 0.5 to 1 ug was reverse transcribed using random hexamers. TCRdb called the immunoSEQ multiplex PCR reads again in MiXCR, with one record for every CDR3 protein. The table has over 150,000 distinct CDR3 sequences, about 95% seen once. The study's findings and limits: Regarding the TCR sequencing and HLA analysis, the study admitted that a relatively small number of individuals were involved.

The chain combines TRBV30 with TRBJ2-5, with 10 bases aligning to TRBD1. The sequence derives from a human donor with Susac syndrome. The sample was CD4+ T cells from PBMCs. CDR3: CAWSANPTDRGQETQYF. The DNA of the CDR3 is TGTGCCTGGAGTGCAAACCCTACGGACAGGGGGCAAGAGACCCAGTACTTC.